This T cell receptor beta chain was documented in a study of blood T cells in healthy people across ages. Study summary: When template switching was applied, about one barcoded beta molecule was captured per two T cells.

This clonotype was seen a handful of times. V dropped 2 bases and J dropped 0 bases, with 8 bases sitting between them. Germline loops: CDR1 SGHTA, CDR2 FQGNSA. The CDR3 runs to 14 residues. For the second PCR, which ran for about 6 to 11 cycles, a sample-barcoded 5' primer and a J-beta primer mix were used. TCRdb called the 5' RACE reads again in MiXCR, with one record for every CDR3 protein. This table has about 1 million distinct CDR3 sequences, 40% to 50% appearing once. The source of this sequence is a woman in her fifties or sixties in good health. Material for sequencing was blood. This rearrangement joins TRBV7-2 to TRBJ2-7; D gene uncertain. CDR3 protein: CASSLSHSSYEQYF. DNA for the CDR3: TGTGCCAGCAGCTTAAGCCATTCCTCCTACGAGCAGTACTTC.